This T cell receptor (beta chain) was retrieved from a study of blood T cell repertoires in COVID-19. The wider study: Sources were T cells, B-cell-depleted T cells, or PBMCs; the material itself was cDNA or gDNA.

Trimming cost V 2 bases and J 2 bases; bases outside gene matches: 7. Per the germline V gene, CDR1 is SGHVS and CDR2 is FQNEAQ. The CDR3 sequence is 16 residues long. Sequenced by immunoSEQ multiplex PCR; TCRdb stores in-frame clones only, minus some. The table lists over 250,000 clones, 65% to 90% of them singletons, with approximately 12% in the top ten. The chain combines TRBV7-8 with TRBJ2-7; 9 bases fit TRBD2. This receptor was taken from a human donor in a cohort sampled during active COVID-19. The source material was peripheral blood. The CDR3 DNA follows: TGTGCCAGCAGCTTAATCGCGGGAGGGCCAGCCTACGAGCAGTACTTC. This sequence encodes CASSLIAGGPAYEQYF. The full variable domain, completed using reference TRBV7-8 and TRBJ2-7, is GAGVSQSPRYKVAKRGQDVALRCDPISGHVSLFWYQQALGQGPEFLTYFQNEAQLDKSGLPSDRFFAERPEGSVSTLKIQRTQQEDSAVYLCASSLIAGGPAYEQYFGPGTRLTVT.